The clone carrying this TCR beta chain was counted many times. From the germline J gene comes the end of the CDR3, since the read stops 3 residues before it. The sample belongs to a study of T cell clonality in common variable immunodeficiency. Profiling relied on immunoSEQ multiplex PCR, and the TCRdb table lists in-frame clones only, not all of them. Listed for the sample are roughly 52,000 clones, none seen a single time. J gave up 4 bases and V 7 bases, and 15 bases lay outside the gene matches. The CDR3 has 17 amino acids. CDR1 is SGHVS, CDR2 FQNEAQ, per germline. This rearrangement joins TRBV7-8 to TRBJ2-2; 7 nucleotides match TRBD1. The clonotype originates from a person between 18 and 75 years old in good health. The sample was peripheral blood mononuclear cells. The CDR3 spells CASIPREGGIFTGELFF. The CDR3 DNA, read in part, is TGTGCCAGCATCCCCCGAGAAGGGGGCATATTCACCGGGGAG. The complete variable domain, with remaining parts taken from reference TRBV7-8 and TRBJ2-2, reads GAGVSQSPRYKVAKRGQDVALRCDPISGHVSLFWYQQALGQGPEFLTYFQNEAQLDKSGLPSDRFFAERPEGSVSTLKIQRTQQEDSAVYLCASIPREGGIFTGELFFGEGSRLTVL.